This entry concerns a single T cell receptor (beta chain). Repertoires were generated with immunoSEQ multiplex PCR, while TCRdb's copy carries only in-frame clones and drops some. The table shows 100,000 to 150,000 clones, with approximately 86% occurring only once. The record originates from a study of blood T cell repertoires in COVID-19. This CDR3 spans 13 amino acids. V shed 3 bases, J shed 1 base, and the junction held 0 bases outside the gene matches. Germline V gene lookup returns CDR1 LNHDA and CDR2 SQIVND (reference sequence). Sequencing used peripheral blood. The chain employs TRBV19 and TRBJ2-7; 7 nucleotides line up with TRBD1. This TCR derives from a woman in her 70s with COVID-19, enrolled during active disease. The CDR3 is CASSMGQSYEQYF. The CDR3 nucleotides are TGTGCCAGTAGTATGGGACAGTCCTACGAGCAGTACTTC.